This record looks at one TCR beta chain sequence and its context. This clone's antigen is unknown. No much larger clone exists at a distance of one base, and base qualities are not known. The data were obtained in a study of blood T cell repertoires in COVID-19 (dated by TCRdb to 2018 to 2021). General notes on the study: Samples covering the acute and convalescent phases of COVID-19 were provided by collaborators in the United States, Italy and Spain. A de-identified subject ID, COVID-19 status, age in years and sex were almost always included in the sample metadata. A freely available public database, intended as a resource for researchers studying the immune response to SARS-CoV-2, is where the repertoires were released. HLA class I and class II types, where available, came from metadata supplied by the sample provider rather than from assay-based typing. Subjects who had been exposed to COVID-19, were actively infected with it, or had recovered from it provided the deeply sampled blood TCRbeta repertoires that made up the dataset. The prospective study material was composed of cDNA or gDNA derived from T cells, B-cell-depleted T cells, or PBMCs. The samples were drawn from the first 160 participants of the ongoing ImmuneRACE study and from 1,254 subjects provided by 6 global collaborators. The research as a whole found: Clinical and demographic metadata were provided uncurated, with the amount varying by source and participant.

V and J lose 4 bases and 1 base, and a span of 12 bases separates them. Measured from the cysteine to the phenylalanine, the CDR3 is 15 residues long. Only the CDR3 DNA is retained, 45 bases long and in frame from the first base. CDR1 and CDR2, looked up from the germline V gene, are SGHRS and YFSETQ. The immunoSEQ Assay, a bias-controlled multiplex PCR, was used to amplify TCRbeta CDR3 regions from genomic DNA. In the original analysis: The number of nucleated cells in each sample was estimated by amplification of reference gene primers within the assay. To quantify the absolute abundance of each unique TCRbeta CDR3 rearrangement, sequence reads were collapsed and filtered. For each sample, productive Simpson clonality was calculated as the square root of Simpson's diversity index over productive rearrangements. TCRdb's version of the immuneACCESS table is confined to in-frame rearrangements and falls short of the full clone set. An unresolved V gene accounts for under half of the shortfall where checked; the remainder is of unknown origin. The DNA was the basis for D and trimming; V, J and clone size are from that table. The sample table shows about 64,000 clones, and around 84% are seen once. The ten top clones hold 5.6% of the sample.

Collaborating institutions collected whole blood in K2EDTA tubes following their own protocols. Collaborator samples were shipped for TCRbeta analysis as frozen whole blood, isolated PBMCs, or DNA extracted from either sample type. The receptor was derived from a woman aged 60-75 years with acute or convalescent COVID-19. The chain is made from TRBV5-1 and TRBJ1-3; matching of 5 bases hints at TRBD1 as the D gene. The sequenced sample was peripheral blood. The nucleotide sequence reads TGCGCCAGCAGCCAGGAGGGGAATTCTGGAAACACCATATATTTT. Its protein is CASSQEGNSGNTIYF.